These 10 T cell receptor beta chains share one sample of origin, sequenced in a study of blood T cell repertoires in COVID-19. The protocol was immunoSEQ multiplex PCR, while the TCRdb copy is restricted to in-frame clones and leaves out a portion. The sample has 310,000 or so clones, around 84% seen once. Sequencing was done on a sample of peripheral blood. Receptor source: a man in his sixties or seventies with acute or convalescent COVID-19.

This sequence joins TRBV9 and TRBJ2-3; TRBD2 aligns across 9 bases. The CDR3 contains 15 residues. J lost 2 bases, V lost 4 bases, and 5 bases had no gene match. Per germline, CDR1 SGDLS and CDR2 YYNGEE. In DNA form, the CDR3 reads TGTGCCAGCAGCCAGACTAGCGGCTACACAGATACGCAGTATTTT. Translated, it gives CASSQTSGYTDTQYF.

This chain connects TRBV5-4 to TRBJ2-5; D possibly corresponds to TRBD2 (6 bases). V dropped 3 bases and J dropped 1 base, with 16 bases sitting between them. The germline V gene has CDR1 SGHNT and CDR2 YYREEE (reference sequence). The CDR3 sequence is 16 residues long. The CDR3 DNA follows: TGTGCCAGCAGCTACCGGACCGGGGGTGGCCAAGAGACCCAGTACTTC. It yields the protein CASSYRTGGGQETQYF. The whole variable domain, filled in from reference TRBV5-4 and TRBJ2-5, reads ETGVTQSPTHLIKTRGQQVTLRCSSQSGHNTVSWYQQALGQGPQFIFQYYREEENGRGNFPPRFSGLQFPNYSSELNVNALELDDSALYLCASSYRTGGGQETQYFGPGTRLLVL.

The V call is TRBV12-1, the J call TRBJ2-4; the DNA was not used to check the table's D call, TRBD1. TRBV12-1 is termed a pseudogene. CDR3 length: 18 residues. DNA for the CDR3: TGTGCCAGCAGCTCGACCCGCCGGGACAGGCGATCCAAAAACATTCAGTACTTC. This encodes CASSSTRRDRRSKNIQYF.

The rearrangement uses TRBV10-3 and TRBJ2-7, with D possibly being TRBD2 (5 bases). Germline V gives CDR1 ENHRY, CDR2 SYGVKD. The CDR3 is made up of 14 amino acids. V was shortened by 7 bases and J by 5 bases, with 18 bases between the two germline ends. This CDR3 is CAINLRELGDEQYF. Here the CDR3 DNA reads TGTGCCATCAATCTCCGGGAACTCGGGGACGAGCAGTACTTC.

The V call is TRBV5-5, the J call TRBJ2-3; 9 bases agree with TRBD2. CDR3 length: 17 residues. With V trimmed by 2 bases and J by 2 bases, 9 bases remained unmatched. The germline gives CDR1 SGHKS, CDR2 YYEKEE (reference sequence). The chain's CDR3 is CASSFAPAGGFTDTQYF. The CDR3 bases are TGTGCCAGCAGCTTCGCCCCTGCGGGGGGGTTCACAGATACGCAGTATTTT. The full variable domain, in which reference TRBV5-5 and TRBJ2-3 provide the parts outside the CDR3, is DAGVTQSPTHLIKTRGQQVTLRCSPISGHKSVSWYQQVLGQGPQFIFQYYEKEERGRGNFPDRFSARQFPNYSSELNVNALLLGDSALYLCASSFAPAGGFTDTQYFGPGTRLTVL.

This clone was counted once. This chain links TRBV5-1 with TRBJ1-5, with 8 bases matching TRBD1. There are 14 residues in the CDR3. The V gene's germline CDR1 is SGHRS and CDR2 YFSETQ. With V trimmed by 4 bases and J by 7 bases, 7 bases remained unmatched. The CDR3 sequence is CASSPGQGQQPQHF. The CDR3 region has the DNA TGCGCCAGCAGCCCCGGACAGGGTCAACAGCCCCAGCATTTT.

The V gene is TRBV6-4, the J gene TRBJ2-2; 7 positions agree with TRBD1. The germline V gene has CDR1 MRHNA and CDR2 SNTAGT. J lost 7 bases, V lost 6 bases, and 8 bases had no gene match. The CDR3 runs 14 residues. This chain's CDR3 is CASSPDRVGGELFF. The CDR3 region has the DNA TGTGCCAGCAGCCCCGACAGGGTTGGCGGGGAGCTGTTTTTT.

The chain is built from TRBV2 and TRBJ2-5; 9 positions agree with TRBD2. V dropped 0 bases and J dropped 2; count of bases not matched to a gene: 7. CDR3 length: 17 residues. The germline V gene has CDR1 SNHLY and CDR2 FYNNEI. The CDR3 is CASSEAWVSGGQETQYF. CDR3 DNA sequence: TGTGCCAGCAGTGAAGCGTGGGTTAGCGGGGGACAAGAGACCCAGTACTTC.

CDR3 residues: CASSLITSGISYEQYF. For the CDR3, the DNA is TGCGCCAGCAGCTTGATCACTAGCGGGATCTCCTACGAGCAGTACTTC. The rearrangement uses TRBV5-1 and TRBJ2-7; 10 positions agree with TRBD2. This CDR3 is built from 16 residues. Looked up from germline, CDR1 is SGHRS and CDR2 is YFSETQ. V gave up 1 base and J gave up 0 bases; unmatched junction bases: 4. The full variable domain, with the rest looked up from reference TRBV5-1 and TRBJ2-7, is KAGVTQTPRYLIKTRGQQVTLSCSPISGHRSVSWYQQTPGQGLQFLFEYFSETQRNKGNFPGRFSGRQFSNSRSEMNVSTLELGDSALYLCASSLITSGISYEQYFGPGTRLTVT.

This clone appeared a few times. V and J are TRBV4-3 and TRBJ2-2, with 11 positions matching TRBD2. The V segment lost 0 bases and the J segment 6 bases; nucleotides outside the gene matches: 3. Germline lookup yields CDR1 LGHNA and CDR2 YSLEER. This CDR3 is 16 amino acids long. The CDR3 DNA reads as TGCGCCAGCAGCCAAGAATTAGCGGGAGGGCCCGGGGAGCTGTTTTTT. This gives the protein CASSQELAGGPGELFF.